This T cell receptor (beta chain) was found in a study of neoadjuvant anti-PD-1 for oral cavity cancer (dated by TCRdb to 2020 to 2022). Turning to the overall study: Before curative-intent surgical resection, most patients were given three to four biweekly doses of nivolumab at 3 mg/kg. Under RECIST 1.1, patients with complete response, partial response or stable disease were classed as responders, and patients with progression were classed as non-responders. A roughly 30% response rate was observed in the parent correlative cohort, in which about 12 patients were included. Patients without progression received a fourth nivolumab dose around day 43 and underwent definitive surgical resection on days 50-56. What the research found in general, with its limitations: Higher pretreatment blood Treg/Th17 ratios correlated with higher pretreatment blood TCRbeta clonality and lower post-treatment tumor TCRbeta clonality. Within PBMCs, T cell clonality (Gini index) was significantly higher in non-responders than responders after neoadjuvant nivolumab. The TCR analyses had only a few patients in each response group, and the authors called for validation in larger cohorts.

Based on the germline V gene, the CDR1 and CDR2 sequences are SGHRS and YFSETQ. The CDR3, cysteine through phenylalanine, is 17 amino acids long. Of the read, only the CDR3 DNA is kept; its 51 bases are in frame from base 1. The V end loses 0 bases and the J end loses 4 bases, and a stretch of 14 bases separates them. For deep sequencing, each PBMC sample was run in six replicates, with libraries mostly built from about 480 ng of input genomic DNA. Following the manufacturer's instructions, the team built TCRbeta libraries using the immunoSEQ hsTCRbeta kit. The completed libraries were mixed into a single pool at 3 nM, then sequenced with an Illumina NovaSeq 6000 S4 flow cell. As for the authors' bioinformatics: The immunoSEQ Analyzer handled quality control and preprocessing of the raw data. The analysis was restricted to productive rearrangements, with each unique CDR3 amino acid sequence defining a clonotype. Repertoire clonality was estimated as the Gini-Simpson index, which was calculated using the R package tcR. Gini indices were compared with Student's t test, and associations with tumor size change were assessed by Pearson correlation. TCRdb took over this immuneACCESS table, retaining in-frame rearrangements with V and J assigned. Such tables are incomplete; in checked studies, under half of the missing clones stem from an unresolved V gene, and the remainder is unexplained. From that table come the V and J calls and clone size; the DNA was used to work out D and trimming. Within this sample are 55,000 to 80,000 clones, with roughly 90% of them counted one time only. The top ten clonotypes cover roughly 3% of the sample.

According to the study, the label for this sample's time point signals: after neoadjuvant nivolumab, at surgical resection. Patients were newly diagnosed with stage II-IVA oral cavity squamous cell carcinoma and had received no prior systemic or radiation treatment. The cohort was made up of patients with locally advanced, HPV-negative oral cavity squamous cell carcinoma. No culture maintenance or expansion was done, as the peripheral blood mononuclear cells went straight to analysis. Samples were obtained from a longitudinal correlative study of a single-arm phase II trial of neoadjuvant nivolumab in oral cavity squamous cell carcinoma. Subject-matched pre- and post-treatment PBMCs and tumors from three responders and three non-responders underwent genomic DNA-based TCRbeta sequencing. Peripheral blood mononuclear cells were collected before nivolumab treatment and were collected again after treatment, at the time of surgery. The Maxwell RSC DNA from Cells kit was used to extract genomic DNA from PBMCs.

This clone was detected only once. What antigen it recognizes has not been identified. No qualities accompany the bases; no much larger clone lies one base away. The specimen was PBMCs, collected after nivolumab (anti-PD-1) treatment. The chain is encoded by TRBV5-1 joined to TRBJ1-6; the D gene remains uncertain. The TCR originated in a person aged 35-79 years with oral cavity squamous cell carcinoma. The bases read TGCGCCAGCAGCTTGGCCGGGGTCAGTGTATATAATTCACCCCTCCACTTT. It codes for CASSLAGVSVYNSPLHF.